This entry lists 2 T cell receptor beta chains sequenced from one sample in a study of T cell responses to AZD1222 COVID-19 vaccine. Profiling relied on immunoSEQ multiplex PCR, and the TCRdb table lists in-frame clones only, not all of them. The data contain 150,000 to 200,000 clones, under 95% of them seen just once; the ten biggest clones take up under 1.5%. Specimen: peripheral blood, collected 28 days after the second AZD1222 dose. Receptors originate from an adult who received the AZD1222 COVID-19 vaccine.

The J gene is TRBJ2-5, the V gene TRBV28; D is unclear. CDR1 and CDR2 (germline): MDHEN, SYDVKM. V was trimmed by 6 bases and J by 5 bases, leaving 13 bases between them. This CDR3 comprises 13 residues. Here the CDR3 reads CASSLTPRETQYF. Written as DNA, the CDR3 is TGTGCCAGCAGCCTTACCCCTAGGGAGACCCAGTACTTC.

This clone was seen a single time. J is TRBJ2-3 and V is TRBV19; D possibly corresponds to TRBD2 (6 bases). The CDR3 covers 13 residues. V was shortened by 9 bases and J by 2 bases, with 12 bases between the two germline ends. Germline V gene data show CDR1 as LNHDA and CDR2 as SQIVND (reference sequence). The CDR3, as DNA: TGTGCCAGCCTGCGGGGAAACACAGATACGCAGTATTTT. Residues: CASLRGNTDTQYF.